This T cell receptor (beta chain) was sequenced during a study of blood T cell repertoires in COVID-19 (dated by TCRdb to the early 2020s). For the study in its entirety: The collaborator samples originated in the United States, Italy and Spain and spanned the acute and convalescent phases of COVID-19. The prospective study material was composed of cDNA or gDNA derived from T cells, B-cell-depleted T cells, or PBMCs. Subjects who had been exposed to COVID-19, were actively infected with it, or had recovered from it provided the deeply sampled blood TCRbeta repertoires that made up the dataset. The repertoires were made available in a free public database intended to serve as a resource for research on the immune response to SARS-CoV-2. Samples were obtained from the ongoing ImmuneRACE study (first 160 participants) and from 1,254 subjects provided by 6 global collaborators. Nearly every sample came with metadata listing a de-identified subject ID, COVID-19 status, age in years and sex. Where available, HLA class I and class II types were obtained from metadata supplied by the sample provider rather than from assay-based typing. Summary of the overall study and its limitations: The quantity of clinical and demographic metadata differed by source and by participant and was supplied without curation.

As for this clone: Its antigen target is currently unknown. No base quality values were provided; no much bigger clone lies one nucleotide off.

TCRbeta CDR3 regions were amplified from genomic DNA by means of the immunoSEQ Assay, a bias-controlled multiplex PCR. The paper's data handling went like this. Within the assay, amplification of reference gene primers was used to estimate how many nucleated cells each sample contained. To quantify the absolute abundance of each unique TCRbeta CDR3 rearrangement, sequence reads were collapsed and filtered. For each sample, productive Simpson clonality was calculated as the square root of Simpson's diversity index over productive rearrangements. The source is immuneACCESS, and TCRdb retained only in-frame sequences with V and J called. Part of the clones is not carried over; for the studies checked, unresolved V genes explain less than half of this, and the remainder is unexplained. V and J calls and clone size follow that table, whereas D and trimming were derived from the DNA. For this sample there are about 140,000 clones; approximately 80% appear just once. About 7% of the sample goes to the ten largest clones.

The collaborating institutions used their own protocols to collect whole blood in K2EDTA tubes. For TCRbeta analysis, collaborators shipped samples as frozen whole blood, isolated PBMCs, or DNA extracted from either of those sample types. Trimming leaves V shorter by 9 bases and J shorter by 6 bases, with the junction holding 1 base beyond the gene matches. Counted from cysteine to phenylalanine, this CDR3 has 11 amino acids. The CDR3 DNA has 33 bases and is translated from base 1. CDR1 and CDR2 are read off the germline V gene as KGHDR and SFDVKD. The V and J genes are TRBV24-1 and TRBJ2-1, with 7 middle bases fitting TRBD2. The clonotype comes from a human donor in a cohort sampled during active COVID-19. The sample taken for sequencing was peripheral blood. The nucleotide sequence reads as follows: TGTGCCACCGGGAGGGGCAATGAGCAGTTCTTC. The encoded protein is CATGRGNEQFF.